This note documents a single TCR beta chain sequence. This specimen comes from a study of CD8+ T cells in alopecia areata. There are 14 residues in the CDR3. Germline CDR1 MNHEY, CDR2 SMNVEV (reference sequence). Trimming stripped 4 bases from V and 6 bases from J, with 14 bases between. cDNA serving as the sequencing template came from extracted, reverse transcribed RNA. Using immunoSEQ multiplex PCR, the repertoire was profiled, and TCRdb retains in-frame clones only, with some absent. Of around 100,000 clones in the sample, 70% to 90% are singletons; the top ten hold roughly 11%. The treatment here: oral pan-JAK inhibitor, 5-10 mg twice daily.

The source of this sequence is a human donor with alopecia areata. The chain uses TRBV27 and TRBJ2-3; D is tentatively TRBD1 or TRBD2 (5 bases each). The starting material was CD8+ T cells sorted from blood, obtained between weeks 30 and 35, from a patient treated with tofacitinib. For the CDR3, the DNA is TGTGCCAGCAGTTACGGGACGCCAGGGGATACGCAGTATTTT. This codes for CASSYGTPGDTQYF.